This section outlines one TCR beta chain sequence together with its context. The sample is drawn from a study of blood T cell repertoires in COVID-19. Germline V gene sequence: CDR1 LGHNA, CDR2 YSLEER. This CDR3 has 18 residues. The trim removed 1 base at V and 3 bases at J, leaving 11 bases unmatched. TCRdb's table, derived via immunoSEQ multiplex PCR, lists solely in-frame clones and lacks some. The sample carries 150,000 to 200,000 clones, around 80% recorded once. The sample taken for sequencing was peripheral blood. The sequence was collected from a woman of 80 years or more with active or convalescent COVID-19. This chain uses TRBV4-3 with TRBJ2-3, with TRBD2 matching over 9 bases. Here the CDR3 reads CASSQASSGAGGTDTQYF. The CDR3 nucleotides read TGCGCCAGCAGCCAAGCGTCTAGCGGGGCGGGAGGGACAGATACGCAGTATTTT.